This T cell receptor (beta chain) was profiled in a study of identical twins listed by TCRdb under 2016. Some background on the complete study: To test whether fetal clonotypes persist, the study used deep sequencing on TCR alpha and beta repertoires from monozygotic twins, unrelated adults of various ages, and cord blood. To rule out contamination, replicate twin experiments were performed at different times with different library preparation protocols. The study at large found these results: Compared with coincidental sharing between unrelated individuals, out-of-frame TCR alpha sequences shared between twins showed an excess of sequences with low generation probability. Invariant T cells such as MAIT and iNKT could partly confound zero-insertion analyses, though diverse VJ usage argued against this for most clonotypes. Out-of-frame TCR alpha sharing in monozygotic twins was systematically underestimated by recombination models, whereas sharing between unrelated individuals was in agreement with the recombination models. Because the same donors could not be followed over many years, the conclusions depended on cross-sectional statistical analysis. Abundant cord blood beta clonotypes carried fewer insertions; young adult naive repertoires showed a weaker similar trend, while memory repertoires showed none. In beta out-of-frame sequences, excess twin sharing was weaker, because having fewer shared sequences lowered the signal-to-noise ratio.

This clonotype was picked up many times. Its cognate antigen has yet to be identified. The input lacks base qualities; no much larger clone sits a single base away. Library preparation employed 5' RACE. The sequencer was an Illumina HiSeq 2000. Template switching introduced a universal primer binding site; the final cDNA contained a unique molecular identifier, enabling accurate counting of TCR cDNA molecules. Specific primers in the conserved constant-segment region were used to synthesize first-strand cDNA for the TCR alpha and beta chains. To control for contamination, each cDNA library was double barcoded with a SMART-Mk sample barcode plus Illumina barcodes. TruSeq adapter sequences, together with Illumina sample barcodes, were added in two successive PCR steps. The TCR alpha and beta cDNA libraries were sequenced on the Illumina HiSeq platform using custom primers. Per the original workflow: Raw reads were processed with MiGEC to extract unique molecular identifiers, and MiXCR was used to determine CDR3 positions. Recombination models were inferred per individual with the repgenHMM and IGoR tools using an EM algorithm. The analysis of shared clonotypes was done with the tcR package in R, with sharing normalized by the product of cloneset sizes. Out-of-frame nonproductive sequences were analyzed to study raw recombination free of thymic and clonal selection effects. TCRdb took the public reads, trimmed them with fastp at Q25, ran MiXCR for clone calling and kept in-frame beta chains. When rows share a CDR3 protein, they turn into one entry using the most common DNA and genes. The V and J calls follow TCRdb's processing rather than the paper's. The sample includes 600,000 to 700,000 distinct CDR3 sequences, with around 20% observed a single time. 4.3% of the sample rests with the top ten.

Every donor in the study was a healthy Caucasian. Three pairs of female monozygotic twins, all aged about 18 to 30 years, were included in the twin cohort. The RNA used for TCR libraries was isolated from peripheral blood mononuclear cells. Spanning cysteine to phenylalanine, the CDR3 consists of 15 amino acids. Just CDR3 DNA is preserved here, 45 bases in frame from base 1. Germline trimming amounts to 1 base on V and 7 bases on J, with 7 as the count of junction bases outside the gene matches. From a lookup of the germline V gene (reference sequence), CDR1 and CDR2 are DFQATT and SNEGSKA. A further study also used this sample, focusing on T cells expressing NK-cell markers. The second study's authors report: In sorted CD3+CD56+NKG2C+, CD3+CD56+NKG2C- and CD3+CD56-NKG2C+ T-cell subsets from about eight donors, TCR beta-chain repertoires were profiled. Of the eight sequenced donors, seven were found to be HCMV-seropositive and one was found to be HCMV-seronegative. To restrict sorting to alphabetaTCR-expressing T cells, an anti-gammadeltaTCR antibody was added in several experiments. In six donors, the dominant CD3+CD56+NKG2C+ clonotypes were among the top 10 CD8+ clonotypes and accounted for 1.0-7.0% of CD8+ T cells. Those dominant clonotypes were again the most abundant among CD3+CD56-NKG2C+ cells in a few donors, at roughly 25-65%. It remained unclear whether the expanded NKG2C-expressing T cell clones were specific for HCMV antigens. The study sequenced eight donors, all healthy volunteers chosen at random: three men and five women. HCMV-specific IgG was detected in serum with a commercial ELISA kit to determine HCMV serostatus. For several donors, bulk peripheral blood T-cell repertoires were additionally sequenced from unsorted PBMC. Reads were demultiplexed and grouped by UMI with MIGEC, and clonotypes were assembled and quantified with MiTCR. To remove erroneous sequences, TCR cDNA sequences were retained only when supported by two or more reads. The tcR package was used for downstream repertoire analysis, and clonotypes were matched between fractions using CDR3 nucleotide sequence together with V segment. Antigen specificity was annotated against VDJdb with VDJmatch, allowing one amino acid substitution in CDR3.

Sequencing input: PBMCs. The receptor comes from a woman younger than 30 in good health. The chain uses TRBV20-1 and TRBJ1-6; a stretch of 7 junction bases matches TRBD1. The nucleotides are TGCAGTGCTAGAGCCCGGGGACAGTCCAATTCACCCCTCCACTTT. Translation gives CSARARGQSNSPLHF.